The 18 T cell receptor beta chains in this list originate from one sample, sequenced in a study of shared clonotypes between healthy human individuals. Libraries were prepared by immunoSEQ multiplex PCR; TCRdb keeps only in-frame clonotypes and omits some of them. The data contain about 680,000 clones, about 91% of them singletons. CD8 cells classed as naive were CD45RO-negative and positively selected for CCR7, excluding terminally differentiated effector memory CD45RA+ cells. Sequences were obtained from naive CD8+ T cells sorted from blood. All receptors derive from a man aged 25 to 40 in good health.

V usage is TRBV28 and J usage is TRBJ2-1; TRBD1 matches at 7 bases. V was pared by 8 bases and J by 6 bases, with 4 bases of the junction left unmatched. Germline CDR1 and CDR2: MDHEN and SYDVKM. The CDR3 is 12 residues long. The CDR3 spells CASDHRGNEQFF. CDR3 nucleotide sequence: TGTGCCAGCGACCACAGGGGCAATGAGCAGTTCTTC. The entire variable domain, with the rest obtained from reference TRBV28 and TRBJ2-1, is as follows: DVKVTQSSRYLVKRTGEKVFLECVQDMDHENMFWYRQDPGLGLRLIYFSYDVKMKEKGDIPEGYSVSREKKERFSLILESASTNQTSMYLCASDHRGNEQFFGPGTRLTVL.

This chain joins TRBV27 and TRBJ2-7, with D possibly matching TRBD2 (7 bases). The CDR3 sequence is 15 residues long. From germline, CDR1 is MNHEY and CDR2 SMNVEV (reference sequence). Trimming cost V 10 bases and J 2 bases, with 21 bases left between them. CDR3 DNA: TGTGCCACCTCATGGGGGGGCAGCGGAACCTACGAGCAGTACTTC. It specifies CATSWGGSGTYEQYF.

This chain joins TRBV6-4 and TRBJ1-5; no clear D. Germline CDR1 is MRHNA and CDR2 is SNTAGT. The CDR3 has 19 amino acids. The germline V and J ends were trimmed by 0 bases and 4 bases, with 22 bases remaining between them. CDR3 residues: CASSDSKGRFPESNQPQHF. The CDR3 nucleotides read TGTGCCAGCAGTGACTCGAAAGGAAGGTTCCCCGAATCGAATCAGCCCCAGCATTTT.

The V gene is TRBV5-1, the J gene TRBJ1-4; 9 bases line up with TRBD1. Germline trimming cut 3 bases from V and 8 bases from J; bases unmatched to any gene: 8. This CDR3 is 15 amino acids long. Germline CDR1 and CDR2: SGHRS and YFSETQ. The CDR3 bases are TGCGCCAGCAGCTCCCCGGACAGGGGAGGCGAAAAACTGTTTTTT. Residues: CASSSPDRGGEKLFF.

The gene calls are TRBV28 and TRBJ2-7; 9 bases match TRBD2. The CDR3 has 16 amino acids. V lost 7 bases and J lost 4; bases outside the gene matches: 14. Germline V lookup: CDR1 MDHEN, CDR2 SYDVKM. The CDR3 DNA reads as TGTGCCAGCACCATAGGGGCGGGAGGGCCGGGTTACGAGCAGTACTTC. Translated, it gives CASTIGAGGPGYEQYF.

This clone was seen just once. Other nucleotide sequences in the sample specify the same CDR3. This chain links TRBV7-6 with TRBJ2-1; TRBD1 agrees at 9 bases. Germline loops: CDR1 SGHVS, CDR2 FNYEAQ. CDR3 size: 13 residues. The junction had 1 base not matched to a gene; V was cut back by 3 bases and J by 7 bases. The DNA of the CDR3 is TGTGCCAGCAGCTTGACAGGGGGGAATGAGCAGTTCTTC. This sequence encodes CASSLTGGNEQFF.

The chain links TRBV5-6 to TRBJ2-3; D not resolved. Germline loops: CDR1 SGHDT, CDR2 YYEEEE. V lost 0 bases, J lost 2 bases, and 13 bases lay in between. This CDR3 is 16 amino acids long. DNA of the CDR3: TGTGCCAGCAGCTTGGTAGGCTGGGGTGACACAGATACGCAGTATTTT. Protein sequence: CASSLVGWGDTDTQYF.

This chain uses TRBV27 with TRBJ2-2; D could derive from TRBD1 or TRBD2 (5 bases each). CDR1 is MNHEY and CDR2 is SMNVEV in the germline V gene (reference sequence). This CDR3 has 14 amino acids. Trimming shortened V by 11 bases and J by 6 bases, and 19 bases separated the two germline ends. As DNA, the CDR3 is TGTGCCCCCTTAGGCCAGGGAGAGTCCGGGGAGCTGTTTTTT. Translating gives CAPLGQGESGELFF.

The V gene is TRBV11-2, the J gene TRBJ2-7, with 14 bases lining up with TRBD2. CDR1 is SGHAT, CDR2 FQNNGV, per germline. Unmatched junction bases numbered 14, after V lost 0 bases and J lost 7 bases. This CDR3 is built from 19 residues. CDR3 residues: CASSLDWGTSGSAGIEQYF. The CDR3 DNA reads TGTGCCAGCAGCTTAGATTGGGGGACTAGCGGGAGTGCAGGGATTGAGCAGTACTTC.

The chain employs TRBV5-4 and TRBJ2-1; 9 nucleotides align to TRBD2. The CDR3 length is 15 residues. Germline-derived CDR1 and CDR2 are SGHNT and YYREEE (reference sequence). V dropped 4 bases and J dropped 7; count of bases not matched to a gene: 9. The CDR3 here is CASSPGTSPENEQFF. The CDR3 DNA reads TGTGCCAGCAGCCCAGGGACTAGCCCGGAAAATGAGCAGTTCTTC.

This chain joins TRBV6-6 and TRBJ2-7, with D perhaps TRBD2 (5 bases). The CDR3 is 13 amino acids. The V end lost 5 bases, the J end lost 9 bases, and 17 bases lay between the germline ends. Germline CDR1 is MNHNY and CDR2 is SVGAGI (reference sequence). In DNA form, the CDR3 reads TGTGCCAGCAGTCACCGCGGGTCGGTTGTGCAGTACTTC. It codes for CASSHRGSVVQYF.

The gene calls are TRBV11-3 and TRBJ2-7; maybe TRBD1 (5 bases). Germline V gene sequence: CDR1 SGHNT, CDR2 YENEEA. This CDR3 contains 15 residues. V was clipped by 0 bases and J by 0 bases, with 9 bases between them. CDR3 sequence: CASSLDGDSSYEQYF. Written as DNA, the CDR3 is TGTGCCAGCAGCTTAGATGGAGACAGCTCCTACGAGCAGTACTTC. Using reference TRBV11-3 and TRBJ2-7 for the parts outside the CDR3, the full variable domain is EAGVVQSPRYKIIEKKQPVAFWCNPISGHNTLYWYLQNLGQGPELLIRYENEEAVDDSQLPKDRFSAERLKGVDSTLKIQPAELGDSAVYLCASSLDGDSSYEQYFGPGTRLTVT.

V gene TRBV6-1 combines with J gene TRBJ1-1; D call uncertain. Germline loops: CDR1 MNHNS, CDR2 SASEGT. The CDR3 has 11 residues. The V end lost 6 bases, the J end lost 9 bases, and 11 bases lay between the germline ends. CDR3 sequence reads: CASSLTFQAFF. The CDR3 coding sequence is TGTGCCAGCAGCCTGACCTTCCAAGCTTTCTTT.

This chain joins TRBV6-1 and TRBJ2-2; no firm D call. Trimming stripped 5 bases from V and 4 bases from J, with 11 bases between. The CDR3 totals 14 residues. Germline V lookup: CDR1 MNHNS, CDR2 SASEGT. The CDR3 bases are TGTGCCAGCAGTATCGCTCAGAGCACCGGGGAGCTGTTTTTT. Its translation is CASSIAQSTGELFF.

The chain employs TRBV27 and TRBJ2-5; D is perhaps TRBD1 (6 bases). This CDR3 has 14 residues. Trimming removed 6 bases from V and 1 base from J, with 12 bases in between. Per the germline V gene, CDR1 is MNHEY and CDR2 is SMNVEV (reference sequence). The CDR3 reads CASSMTGSQETQYF. In DNA, the CDR3 is TGTGCCAGCAGCATGACAGGTTCCCAAGAGACCCAGTACTTC.

The chain is built from TRBV6-1 and TRBJ2-7, with D perhaps TRBD1 (6 bases). This CDR3 region has 15 residues. Germline-derived CDR1 and CDR2 are MNHNS and SASEGT. The V end was cut by 0 bases, the J end by 1 base, with 10 bases between. The CDR3 protein is CASSEARQGSYEQYF. Here the CDR3 DNA reads TGTGCCAGCAGTGAAGCGCGGCAGGGGTCCTACGAGCAGTACTTC.

The rearrangement joins TRBV10-3 to TRBJ1-5, with 7 bases lining up with TRBD1. This CDR3 spans 15 amino acids. J gave up 1 base and V 6 bases, and 6 bases lay outside the gene matches. In germline, CDR1 is ENHRY, CDR2 SYGVKD. Here the CDR3 DNA reads TGTGCCATCAGGGGCACAGGGGACAGCAATCAGCCCCAGCATTTT. Protein: CAIRGTGDSNQPQHF.

This clone was seen once. The J gene is TRBJ1-5, the V gene TRBV27, with TRBD1 as a possible D gene (6 bases). Germline V CDR1 and CDR2: MNHEY, SMNVEV (reference sequence). The V and J ends lost 5 bases and 0 bases respectively, with 14 bases between them. This CDR3 has 16 residues. CDR3 DNA: TGTGCCAGCAGTCCTAGGGACATCCATAGCAATCAGCCCCAGCATTTT. Translated: CASSPRDIHSNQPQHF.